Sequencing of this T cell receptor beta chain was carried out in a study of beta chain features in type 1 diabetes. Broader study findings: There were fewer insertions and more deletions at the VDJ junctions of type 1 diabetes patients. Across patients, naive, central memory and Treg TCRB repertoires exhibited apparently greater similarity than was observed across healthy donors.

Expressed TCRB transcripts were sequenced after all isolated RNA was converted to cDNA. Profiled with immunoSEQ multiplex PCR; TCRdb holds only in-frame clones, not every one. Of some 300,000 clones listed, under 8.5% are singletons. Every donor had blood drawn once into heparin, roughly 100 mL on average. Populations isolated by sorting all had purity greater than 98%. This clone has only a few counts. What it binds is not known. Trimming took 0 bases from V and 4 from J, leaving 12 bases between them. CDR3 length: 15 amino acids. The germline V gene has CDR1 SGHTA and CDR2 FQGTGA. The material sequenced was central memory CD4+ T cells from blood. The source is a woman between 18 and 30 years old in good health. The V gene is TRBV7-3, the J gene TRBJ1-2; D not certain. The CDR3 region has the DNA TGTGCCAGCAGCTTAACCCCCGGCCAGAGCTATGGCTACACCTTC. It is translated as CASSLTPGQSYGYTF.